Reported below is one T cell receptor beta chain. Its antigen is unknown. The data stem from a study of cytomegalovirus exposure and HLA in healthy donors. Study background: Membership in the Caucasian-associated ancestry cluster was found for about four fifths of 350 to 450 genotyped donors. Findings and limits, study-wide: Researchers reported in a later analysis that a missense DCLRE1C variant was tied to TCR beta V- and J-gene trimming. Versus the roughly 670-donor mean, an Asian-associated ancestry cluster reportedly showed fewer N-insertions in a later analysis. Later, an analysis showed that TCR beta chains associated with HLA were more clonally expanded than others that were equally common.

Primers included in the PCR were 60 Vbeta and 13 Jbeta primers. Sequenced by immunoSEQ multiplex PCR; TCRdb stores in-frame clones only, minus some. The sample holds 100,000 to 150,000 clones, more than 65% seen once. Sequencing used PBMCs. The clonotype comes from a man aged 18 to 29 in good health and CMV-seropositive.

The CDR3 protein is CASSLDRVSYGYTF. The CDR3 region has the DNA TGTGCCAGCAGCTTGGACAGGGTTAGCTATGGCTACACCTTC. This rearrangement joins TRBV5-4 to TRBJ1-2, with a possible D match to TRBD1 (6 bases). The CDR3 spans 14 residues. V was trimmed by 0 bases and J by 4 bases, leaving 10 bases between them. Germline V gene data show CDR1 as SGHNT and CDR2 as YYREEE (reference sequence).